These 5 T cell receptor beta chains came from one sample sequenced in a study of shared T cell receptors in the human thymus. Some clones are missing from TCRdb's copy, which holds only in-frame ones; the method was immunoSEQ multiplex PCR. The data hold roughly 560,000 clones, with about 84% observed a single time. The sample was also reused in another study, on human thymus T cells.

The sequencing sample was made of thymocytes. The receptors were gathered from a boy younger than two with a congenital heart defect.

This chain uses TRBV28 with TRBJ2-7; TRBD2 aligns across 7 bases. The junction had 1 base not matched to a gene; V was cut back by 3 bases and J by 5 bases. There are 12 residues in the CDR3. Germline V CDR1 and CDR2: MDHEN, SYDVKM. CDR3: CASSLGGNEQYF. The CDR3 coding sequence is TGTGCCAGCAGTTTGGGGGGGAACGAGCAGTACTTC.

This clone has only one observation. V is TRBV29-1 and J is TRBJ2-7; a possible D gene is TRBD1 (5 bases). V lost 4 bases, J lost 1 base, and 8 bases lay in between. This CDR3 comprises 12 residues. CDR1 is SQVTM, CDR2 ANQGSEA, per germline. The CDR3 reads CSVVTDSYEQYF. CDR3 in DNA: TGCAGCGTTGTGACAGATTCCTACGAGCAGTACTTC.

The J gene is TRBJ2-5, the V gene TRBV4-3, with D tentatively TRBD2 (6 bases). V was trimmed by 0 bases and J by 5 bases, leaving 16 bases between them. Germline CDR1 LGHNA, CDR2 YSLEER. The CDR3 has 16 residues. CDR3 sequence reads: CASSQDPPEGRETQYF. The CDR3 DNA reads TGCGCCAGCAGCCAAGATCCACCGGAGGGGAGGGAGACCCAGTACTTC.

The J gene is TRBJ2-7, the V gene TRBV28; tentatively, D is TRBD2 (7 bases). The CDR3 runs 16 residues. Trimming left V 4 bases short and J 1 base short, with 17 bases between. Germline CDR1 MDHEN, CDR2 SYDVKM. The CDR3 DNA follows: TGTGCCAGCAGTTCTAGTGGGGGGGCCCCTTCCTACGAGCAGTACTTC. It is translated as CASSSSGGAPSYEQYF.

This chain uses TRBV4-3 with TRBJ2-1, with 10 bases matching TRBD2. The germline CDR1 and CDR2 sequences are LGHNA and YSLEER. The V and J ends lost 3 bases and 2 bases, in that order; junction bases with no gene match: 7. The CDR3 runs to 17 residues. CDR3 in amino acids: CASSQGGAGGTYNEQFF. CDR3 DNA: TGCGCCAGCAGCCAGGGGGGAGCGGGAGGGACCTACAATGAGCAGTTCTTC.